The present T cell receptor (beta chain) was sequenced within a study of T cell responses to AZD1222 COVID-19 vaccine. Study observations and caveats: Recipients of AZD1222 seropositive at baseline numbered only five or six.

Regarding this clone: No antigen is known for it.

The protocol was immunoSEQ multiplex PCR, while the TCRdb copy is restricted to in-frame clones and leaves out a portion. The sample's table shows around 140,000 clones. The sample comprised peripheral blood. This receptor was taken from an adult in good health.

In DNA form, the CDR3 reads TGTGCCAGCAGCACAGGACCAGCGGAGACCCAGTACTTC. Its protein product is CASSTGPAETQYF. This sequence joins TRBV7-2 and TRBJ2-5, with D perhaps matching TRBD1 (5 bases). This CDR3 is built from 13 residues. Germline CDR1 reads SGHTA; CDR2 reads FQGNSA. Deletions cut 5 bases from V and 5 bases from J, with 12 bases between.